Below are 21 T cell receptor beta chains sequenced from a single sample in a study of T-cell reconstitution after alpha-beta-depleted transplantation in children. As it was prepared, the TCRbeta library received unique molecular identifiers. MiXCR was run by TCRdb on the PCR reads, yielding one entry per CDR3 protein. The sample yields under 300,000 distinct CDR3 sequences, around a tenth seen once. The sample was peripheral blood, taken 180 days after TCRalphabeta/CD19-depleted stem cell transplant. These receptors came from a male patient aged 2-10 years who had a stem cell transplant for chronic granulomatous disease, so the T cells may come from the graft donor.

This clonotype came up many times. This rearrangement joins TRBV5-1 to TRBJ2-7, with 8 bases that match TRBD1. Losses at the gene ends were 0 bases for V and 3 bases for J; bases not matched to a gene: 5. The CDR3 contains 15 residues. Germline V lookup: CDR1 SGHRS, CDR2 YFSETQ. CDR3 nucleotides: TGCGCCAGCAGCTTGGCACAGGGGGTTATCTACGAGCAGTACTTC. This encodes CASSLAQGVIYEQYF. The full variable domain, with the rest looked up from reference TRBV5-1 and TRBJ2-7, is KAGVTQTPRYLIKTRGQQVTLSCSPISGHRSVSWYQQTPGQGLQFLFEYFSETQRNKGNFPGRFSGRQFSNSRSEMNVSTLELGDSALYLCASSLAQGVIYEQYFGPGTRLTVT.

This clonotype was seen many times. The chain recombines TRBV4-2 with TRBJ2-1; D possibly uses TRBD1 or TRBD2 (6 bases each). V was cut by 0 bases and J by 6 bases, with 21 bases left in between. This CDR3 has 18 residues. CDR1 is LGHNA and CDR2 is YNFKEQ in the germline V gene. The chain's CDR3 is CASSQDWRDNLWGNEQFF. The CDR3 region has the DNA TGTGCCAGCAGCCAAGATTGGAGGGACAATCTTTGGGGCAATGAGCAGTTCTTC.

This clonotype was recorded at least ten times. V gene TRBV11-2 combines with J gene TRBJ2-1, with 14 nucleotides matching TRBD2. This CDR3 is built from 17 residues. CDR1 and CDR2 (germline): SGHAT, FQNNGV. V lost 5 bases, J lost 7 bases, and 10 bases stayed unmatched. The CDR3 sequence: CASSPDHRLAGGNEQFF. The CDR3 region has the DNA TGTGCCAGCAGCCCCGATCACAGACTAGCGGGGGGGAATGAGCAGTTCTTC.

This clonotype was seen ten or more times. V is TRBV28 and J is TRBJ2-1; tentatively, D is TRBD1 or TRBD2 (5 bases each). Trimming left V 6 bases short and J 12 bases short, with 33 bases between. The CDR3 is made up of 18 amino acids. Germline V gene data show CDR1 as MDHEN and CDR2 as SYDVKM. The CDR3 sequence: CASSPIGSGPQIRTVQFF. CDR3 bases: TGTGCCAGCAGCCCTATAGGTTCGGGGCCCCAGATTCGAACAGTGCAGTTCTTC.

This clonotype was detected ten times or more. J is TRBJ2-1 and V is TRBV12-3 or TRBV12-4; 7 bases fit TRBD2. The CDR3 consists of 12 residues. V lost 4 bases and J lost 9; bases outside the gene matches: 3. CDR3 in DNA: TGTGCCAGCAGTTATGGACTAGGTGAGCAGTTCTTC. Its protein product is CASSYGLGEQFF.

Many counts were recorded for this clonotype. The rearrangement joins TRBV10-2 to TRBJ2-1; TRBD2 agrees at 15 bases. Per germline, CDR1 WSHSY and CDR2 SAAADI. V shed 6 bases, J shed 9 bases, and the junction held 3 bases outside the gene matches. This CDR3 is built from 14 residues. CDR3 coding DNA: TGCGCCAGCAGAACGGGACTAGCGGGGGGTGAGCAGTTCTTC. Protein product: CASRTGLAGGEQFF.

This clonotype was recorded at least ten times. The chain combines TRBV28 with TRBJ2-1; tentatively, D is TRBD1 (6 bases). Germline V gene data show CDR1 as MDHEN and CDR2 as SYDVKM. The V gene lost 6 bases and the J gene lost 11 bases, with 26 bases spanning the gap. The CDR3 is made up of 16 amino acids. The CDR3 DNA follows: TGTGCCAGCAGCCTACCCCCACGCGACAATCAGGGGAAGCAGTTCTTC. This translates into CASSLPPRDNQGKQFF.

This clonotype was recorded many times. The chain employs TRBV5-1 and TRBJ2-5; 8 nucleotides align to TRBD1. Losses at the gene ends were 0 bases for V and 0 bases for J; bases not matched to a gene: 4. Germline CDR1 and CDR2: SGHRS and YFSETQ. The CDR3 sequence is 16 residues long. The CDR3 reads CASSLDRTGYQETQYF. The CDR3 DNA reads TGCGCCAGCAGCTTGGACCGGACAGGGTACCAAGAGACCCAGTACTTC. Combining the CDR3 with reference TRBV5-1 and TRBJ2-5 gives the whole variable domain KAGVTQTPRYLIKTRGQQVTLSCSPISGHRSVSWYQQTPGQGLQFLFEYFSETQRNKGNFPGRFSGRQFSNSRSEMNVSTLELGDSALYLCASSLDRTGYQETQYFGPGTRLLVL.

The V call is TRBV7-8, the J call TRBJ2-3; TRBD2 might be the D (7 bases). This CDR3 spans 16 amino acids. Germline CDR1 SGHVS, CDR2 FQNEAQ. V gave up 3 bases and J gave up 0 bases, with 13 bases separating them. The CDR3 loop reads CASSLGRGASTDTQYF. The CDR3 DNA reads as TGTGCCAGCAGCTTGGGGAGGGGGGCTAGCACAGATACGCAGTATTTT.

This clonotype occurred many times. The chain couples TRBV7-2 to TRBJ2-3, with D perhaps TRBD2 (6 bases). With 5 bases removed from V and 0 bases from J, the gap between germline ends came to 15 bases. The CDR3 extends over 16 amino acids. The germline V gene encodes CDR1 SGHTA and CDR2 FQGNSA. CDR3 bases: TGTGCCAGCAGCCTCAGGGCCGCGGGGAGCACAGATACGCAGTATTTT. As protein: CASSLRAAGSTDTQYF.

The CDR3, as DNA: TGTGCCAGCAGCCTAAAAGTGGGCTACAATGAGCAGTTCTTC. It specifies CASSLKVGYNEQFF. V is TRBV11-2 and J is TRBJ2-1; D remains ambiguous. Per germline, CDR1 SGHAT and CDR2 FQNNGV. V lost 5 bases and J lost 3, with 11 bases in between. The CDR3 runs to 14 residues.

This clonotype was detected only a few times. This CDR3 is CASSLMLARIGVSYTF. CDR3 DNA: TGTGCCAGCAGCCTCATGTTAGCGAGAATCGGAGTTAGCTACACCTTC. The chain joins TRBV11-2 to TRBJ1-2, with no clear D. The CDR3 spans 16 residues. CDR1 and CDR2 (germline): SGHAT, FQNNGV. Trimming removed 5 bases at V and 9 bases at J, with 25 bases between.

To note about this clonotype: This may come from a read error, since a much larger clone is one base off. The chain uses TRBV15 and TRBJ2-3, with 10 bases that match TRBD1. The germline CDR1 and CDR2 sequences are LNHNV and YYDKDF (reference sequence). This CDR3 comprises 17 residues. J lost 3 bases, V lost 1 base, and 7 bases had no gene match. CDR3 loop: CATSRGAGTGVTDTQYF. CDR3 nucleotide sequence: TGTGCCACCAGCAGAGGGGCCGGGACAGGGGTGACAGATACGCAGTATTTT.

This clonotype was counted at least ten times. V and J are TRBV6-2 or TRBV6-3 and TRBJ2-5; 7 positions match TRBD1. CDR1 and CDR2 (germline): MNHEY, SVGEGT. After removal of 6 bases from V and 2 bases from J, the junction contained 6 bases not matched to a gene. The CDR3 is 14 residues long. The CDR3, as DNA: TGTGCCAGCAGGGTAAACAGGGGACAAGAGACCCAGTACTTC. Translating it yields CASRVNRGQETQYF.

This clonotype was seen at least ten times. The rearrangement uses TRBV10-3 and TRBJ2-7; D not certain. The CDR3 sequence is 12 residues long. The ends were cut back, 11 bases at V and 0 bases at J, with 11 bases in the middle. Germline V gene lookup returns CDR1 ENHRY and CDR2 SYGVKD. Written as DNA, the CDR3 is TGTGCCTCCAATGGGTACTCCTACGAGCAGTACTTC. Amino acids: CASNGYSYEQYF.

Ten or more counts support this clonotype. The chain joins TRBV4-3 to TRBJ2-7; 9 bases agree with TRBD1. This CDR3 region has 15 residues. J lost 3 bases, V lost 4 bases, and 7 bases had no gene match. Germline V lookup: CDR1 LGHNA, CDR2 YSLEER. The CDR3 region is CASSPVMTGGYEQYF. DNA for the CDR3: TGCGCCAGCAGCCCCGTAATGACAGGGGGCTACGAGCAGTACTTC.

This chain links TRBV9 with TRBJ2-7, with 8 bases matching TRBD1. V was pared by 4 bases and J by 3 bases, with 3 bases of the junction left unmatched. From germline, CDR1 is SGDLS and CDR2 YYNGEE. The CDR3 is 13 residues long. The chain's CDR3 is CASSRQGNYEQYF. CDR3 in DNA: TGTGCCAGCAGCAGACAGGGGAACTACGAGCAGTACTTC.

This clonotype was detected ten times or more. The chain recombines TRBV10-2 with TRBJ2-3, with D hard to call. The germline CDR1 and CDR2 sequences are WSHSY and SAAADI. CDR3 length: 14 residues. Trimming stripped 4 bases from V and 0 bases from J, with 8 bases between. The CDR3 DNA follows: TGCGCCAGCAGTGCGGCTTCTAGCACAGATACGCAGTATTTT. This sequence encodes CASSAASSTDTQYF.

This clonotype showed up many times. The chain combines TRBV6-1 with TRBJ2-7, with D perhaps TRBD1 (6 bases). The CDR3 loop spans 14 amino acids. The germline V gene has CDR1 MNHNS and CDR2 SASEGT. The V gene lost 6 bases and the J gene lost 7 bases, with 19 bases spanning the gap. Here the CDR3 reads CASSPRPGAGEQYF. CDR3 DNA: TGTGCCAGCAGCCCTCGGCCAGGGGCAGGAGAGCAGTACTTC.

Many counts were recorded for this clonotype. This sequence joins TRBV7-2 and TRBJ2-3; 10 bases are shared with TRBD2. This CDR3 region has 18 residues. V was pared by 1 base and J by 5 bases, with 12 bases of the junction left unmatched. Germline V gives CDR1 SGHTA, CDR2 FQGNSA. CDR3 amino acids: CASSLVASGGRFRDTQYF. In nucleotides, the CDR3 is TGTGCCAGCAGCTTAGTCGCTAGCGGGGGACGCTTCCGAGATACGCAGTATTTT.

This clonotype was detected many times. V and J are TRBV12-3 or TRBV12-4 and TRBJ2-4, with D perhaps TRBD1 or TRBD2 (6 bases each). The V end lost 7 bases, the J end lost 6 bases, and 16 bases lay between the germline ends. The CDR3 is made up of 14 amino acids. CDR3 DNA: TGTGCCAGCACCATTGCCAGGGGAGGAAACATTCAGTACTTC. Its protein product is CASTIARGGNIQYF.